The clone carrying this TCR beta chain has a count of ten or more. Diagnosing involved the use of clinical symptoms, serum thyroxine and TRAb, thyroid ultrasound and orbital computed tomography. From RNA transcripts, TCR beta CDR3 regions were amplified. When the TCR CDR3 underwent first-round RT-PCR, the HTBI primer set was used. From the multiplex PCR reads, TCRdb called clonotypes with MiXCR, one entry per CDR3 protein. This sample yields some 550,000 distinct CDR3 sequences, of which 16% are seen a single time; 3% to 4% belongs to the top ten. The record originates from a study of T cells in Graves' hyperthyroidism and ophthalmopathy. Overall study: The authors collected peripheral blood at initial diagnosis, before any treatment.

The receptor was derived from a woman aged 35 to 49 with Graves' ophthalmopathy. The sample was blood.

The CDR3 here is CATSRDYGGDYGYTF. The CDR3 bases are TGTGCCACCAGCAGAGATTACGGGGGCGACTATGGCTACACCTTC. The chain couples TRBV15 to TRBJ1-2; D may be TRBD1 (6 bases). The V and J ends lost 0 bases and 3 bases respectively, with 11 bases between them. Germline CDR1 and CDR2: LNHNV and YYDKDF (reference sequence). CDR3 length: 15 amino acids.